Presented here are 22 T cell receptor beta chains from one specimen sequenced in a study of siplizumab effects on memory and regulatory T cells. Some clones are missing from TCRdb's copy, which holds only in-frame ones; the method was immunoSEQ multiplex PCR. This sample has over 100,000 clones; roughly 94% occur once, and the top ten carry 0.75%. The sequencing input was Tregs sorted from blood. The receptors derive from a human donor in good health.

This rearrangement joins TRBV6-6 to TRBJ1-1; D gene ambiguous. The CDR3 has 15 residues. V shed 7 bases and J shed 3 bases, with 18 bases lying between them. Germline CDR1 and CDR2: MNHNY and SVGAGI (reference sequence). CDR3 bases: TGTGCCAGCACCAAATCGCCAGACAAAGACACTGAAGCTTTCTTT. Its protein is CASTKSPDKDTEAFF.

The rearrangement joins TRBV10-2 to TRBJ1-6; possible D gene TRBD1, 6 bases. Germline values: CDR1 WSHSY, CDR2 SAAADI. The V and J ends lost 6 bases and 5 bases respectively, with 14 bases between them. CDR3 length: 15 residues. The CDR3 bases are TGCGCCAGCAGGAGGGGGGGGGTAAATAATTCACCCCTCCACTTT. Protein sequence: CASRRGGVNNSPLHF.

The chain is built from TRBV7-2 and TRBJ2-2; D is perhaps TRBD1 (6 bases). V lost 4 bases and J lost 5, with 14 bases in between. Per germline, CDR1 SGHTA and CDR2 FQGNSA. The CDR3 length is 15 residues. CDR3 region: CASSSGQLATGELFF. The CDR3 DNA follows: TGTGCCAGCAGCTCTGGACAGCTTGCGACCGGGGAGCTGTTTTTT.

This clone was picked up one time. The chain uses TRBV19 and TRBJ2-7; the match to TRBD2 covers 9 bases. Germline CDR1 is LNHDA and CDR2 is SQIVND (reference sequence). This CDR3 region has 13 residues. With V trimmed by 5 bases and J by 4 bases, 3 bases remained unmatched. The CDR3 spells CASSAGGPYEQYF. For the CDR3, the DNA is TGTGCCAGTAGTGCGGGAGGGCCTTACGAGCAGTACTTC.

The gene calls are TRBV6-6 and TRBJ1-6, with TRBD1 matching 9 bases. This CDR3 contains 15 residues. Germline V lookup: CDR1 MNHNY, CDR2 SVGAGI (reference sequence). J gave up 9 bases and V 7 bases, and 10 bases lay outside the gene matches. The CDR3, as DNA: TGTGCCAGCACTGCCGCCGGGACAGGGATTTCACCCCTCCACTTT. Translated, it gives CASTAAGTGISPLHF.

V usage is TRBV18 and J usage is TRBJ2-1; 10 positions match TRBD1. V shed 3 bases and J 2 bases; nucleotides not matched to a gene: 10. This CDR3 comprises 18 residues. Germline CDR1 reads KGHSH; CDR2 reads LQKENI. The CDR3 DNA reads TGTGCCAGCTCACCGCTATTCGGGACAGGGGTAGCCTACAATGAGCAGTTCTTC. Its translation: CASSPLFGTGVAYNEQFF.

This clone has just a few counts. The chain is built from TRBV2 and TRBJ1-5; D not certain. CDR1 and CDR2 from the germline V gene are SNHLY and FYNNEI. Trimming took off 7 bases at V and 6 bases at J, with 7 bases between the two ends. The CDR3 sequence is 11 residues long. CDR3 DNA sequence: TGTGCCAGCAAAGGGAGTCAGCCCCAGCATTTT. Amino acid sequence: CASKGSQPQHF.

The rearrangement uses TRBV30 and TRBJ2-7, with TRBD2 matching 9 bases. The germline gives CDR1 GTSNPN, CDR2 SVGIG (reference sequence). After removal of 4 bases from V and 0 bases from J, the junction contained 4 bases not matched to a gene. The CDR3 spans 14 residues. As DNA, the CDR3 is TGTGCCTGGAAGAAGCGGGAGGCCTCCTACGAGCAGTACTTC. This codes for CAWKKREASYEQYF.

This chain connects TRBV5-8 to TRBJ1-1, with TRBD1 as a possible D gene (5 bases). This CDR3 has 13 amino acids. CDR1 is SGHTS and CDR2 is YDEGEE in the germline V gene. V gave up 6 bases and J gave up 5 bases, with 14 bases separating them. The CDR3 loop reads CASTRGYRTEAFF. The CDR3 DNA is TGTGCCAGCACTAGGGGATATAGGACTGAAGCTTTCTTT.

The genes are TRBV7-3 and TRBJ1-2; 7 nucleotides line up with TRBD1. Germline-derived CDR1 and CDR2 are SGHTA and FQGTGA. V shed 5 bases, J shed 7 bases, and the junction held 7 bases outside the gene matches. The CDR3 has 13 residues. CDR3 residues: CASSLIRGGGYTF. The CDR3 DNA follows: TGTGCCAGCAGCCTCATCAGGGGGGGTGGCTACACCTTC.

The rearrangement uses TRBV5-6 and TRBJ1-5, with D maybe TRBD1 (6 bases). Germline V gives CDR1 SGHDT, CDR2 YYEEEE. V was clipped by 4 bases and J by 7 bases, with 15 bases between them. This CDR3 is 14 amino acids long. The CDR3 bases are TGTGCCAGCAGCCGGGCGGGGGGCGGCCAGCCCCAGCATTTT. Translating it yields CASSRAGGGQPQHF.

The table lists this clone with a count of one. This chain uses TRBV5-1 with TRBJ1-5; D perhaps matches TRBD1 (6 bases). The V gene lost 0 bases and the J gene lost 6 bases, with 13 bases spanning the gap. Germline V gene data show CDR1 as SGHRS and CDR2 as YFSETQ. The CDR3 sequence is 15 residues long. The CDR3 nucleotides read TGCGCCAGCAGCTTGGGGGTACAGGGAGGTCAGCCCCAGCATTTT. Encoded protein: CASSLGVQGGQPQHF.

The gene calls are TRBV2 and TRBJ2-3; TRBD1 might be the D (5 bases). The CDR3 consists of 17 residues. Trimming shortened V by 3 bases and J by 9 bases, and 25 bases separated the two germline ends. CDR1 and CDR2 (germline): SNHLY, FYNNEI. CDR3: CASSETPQGTRPRTQYF. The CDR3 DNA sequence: TGTGCCAGCAGTGAGACCCCCCAGGGTACGAGGCCAAGGACGCAGTATTTT.

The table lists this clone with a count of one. The CDR3 DNA reads TGTGCCAGCAGTCCTGTTTTGGGACGGGAGTACTTC. Translating gives CASSPVLGREYF. The chain recombines TRBV6-6 with TRBJ2-7, with D perhaps given as TRBD1 or TRBD2 (5 bases each). The length of the CDR3 is 12 residues. The V and J ends lost 5 bases and 11 bases respectively, with 16 bases between them. Germline CDR1 is MNHNY and CDR2 is SVGAGI (reference sequence).

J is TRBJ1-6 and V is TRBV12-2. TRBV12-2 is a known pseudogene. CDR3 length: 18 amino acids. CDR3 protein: CASRFFLLPRTCNSPLHF. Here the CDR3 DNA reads TGTGCAAGTCGCTTTTTCCTTCTCCCGAGGACGTGTAATTCACCCCTCCACTTT.

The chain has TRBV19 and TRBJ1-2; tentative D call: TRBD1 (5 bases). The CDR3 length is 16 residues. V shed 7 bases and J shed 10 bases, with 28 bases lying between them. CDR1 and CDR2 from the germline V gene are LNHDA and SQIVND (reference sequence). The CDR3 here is CASMKQSGLRVDDYTF. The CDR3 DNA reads TGTGCCAGTATGAAACAATCGGGACTCAGGGTCGATGACTACACCTTC.

The CDR3 DNA reads as TGTGCCAGCAGCTTAGATTCTTTCTATGGCTACACCTTC. Translated, it gives CASSLDSFYGYTF. The gene calls are TRBV11-2 and TRBJ1-2, with D unresolved. The V gene lost 0 bases and the J gene lost 4 bases, with 6 bases spanning the gap. The CDR3 is made up of 13 amino acids. Looked up from germline, CDR1 is SGHAT and CDR2 is FQNNGV.

The CDR3 DNA is TGCAGTGCTAGTTGGACAGGGGTCCAGTATTTT. This codes for CSASWTGVQYF. The chain uses TRBV20-1 and TRBJ2-3, with TRBD1 identical over 9 bases. This CDR3 has 11 residues. CDR1 is DFQATT and CDR2 is SNEGSKA in the germline V gene (reference sequence). With V trimmed by 3 bases and J by 12 bases, 4 bases remained unmatched.

CDR3 sequence (DNA): TGTGCCAGCAGCTTCGTTCCCGGGACAGGGGTAGATGGCTACACCTTC. Translation: CASSFVPGTGVDGYTF. J is TRBJ1-2 and V is TRBV14; 10 positions agree with TRBD1. Germline V CDR1 and CDR2: SGHDN, FVKESK. V shed 5 bases and J 6 bases; nucleotides not matched to a gene: 12. The CDR3 totals 16 residues.

The CDR3 DNA follows: TGTGCCAGCAGCTTAGCCAGGACAGGGAGAGGAAACACCATATATTTT. Its protein product is CASSLARTGRGNTIYF. This rearrangement joins TRBV7-8 to TRBJ1-3, with TRBD1 identical over 8 bases. Germline-derived CDR1 and CDR2 are SGHVS and FQNEAQ. This CDR3 comprises 16 residues. J was trimmed by 4 bases and V by 0 bases; bases with no gene match: 5.

The CDR3 DNA is TGTGCCAGCAGCCTGGCAGATTTCTATGGCTACACCTTC. Its translation is CASSLADFYGYTF. The chain employs TRBV7-8 and TRBJ1-2; unclear D gene. This CDR3 is 13 amino acids long. The V end was cut by 5 bases, the J end by 4 bases, with 11 bases between. CDR1 and CDR2 from the germline V gene are SGHVS and FQNEAQ.

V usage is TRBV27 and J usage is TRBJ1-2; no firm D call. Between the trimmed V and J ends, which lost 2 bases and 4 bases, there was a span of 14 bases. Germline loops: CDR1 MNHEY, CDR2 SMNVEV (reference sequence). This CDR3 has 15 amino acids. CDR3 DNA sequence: TGTGCCAGCAGTTTAGAGGGTAATCCCCTCTATGGCTACACCTTC. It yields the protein CASSLEGNPLYGYTF.